These 4 T cell receptor beta chains originate from one sample sequenced in a study of cytomegalovirus exposure and HLA in healthy donors. Both 60 Vbeta primers and 13 Jbeta primers went into the PCR. Assay used: immunoSEQ multiplex PCR; TCRdb lists only in-frame clones, some missing. The sample shows about 130,000 clones, around 77% of them seen only once. Source material: PBMCs. These receptors came from a man between 25 and 39 years old in good health.

Concerning this clone: Its ends do not fully match the called genes, so a read error is possible. This chain uses TRBV7-9 with TRBJ1-2; 7 positions match TRBD1. The germline V gene has CDR1 SEHNR and CDR2 FQNEAQ (reference sequence). CDR3 length: 13 residues. Here the CDR3 reads CSSSLAGTDGYTF. The CDR3 DNA reads as TGTTCCAGCAGCTTAGCCGGGACAGATGGCTACACCTTC.

V usage is TRBV28 and J usage is TRBJ2-5; no reliable D call. With the DNA end fitting TRBJ2-7 better, the J assignment may be wrong. This CDR3 has 13 residues. Germline lookup yields CDR1 MDHEN and CDR2 SYDVKM. The CDR3 sequence: CASSLLRTYEQYF. The CDR3 DNA reads TGTGCCAGCAGTCTCCTCCGAACCTACGAGCAGTACTTC.

V gene TRBV7-2 combines with J gene TRBJ1-5, with D possibly TRBD1 on 5 matching bases. V was clipped by 1 base and J by 7 bases, with 17 bases between them. The V gene's germline CDR1 is SGHTA and CDR2 FQGNSA. This CDR3 spans 16 amino acids. The CDR3 protein is CASSLVETAGRQPQHF. The CDR3 DNA reads TGTGCCAGCAGCTTAGTAGAGACAGCCGGGCGGCAGCCCCAGCATTTT.

This sequence joins TRBV27 and TRBJ1-2; a possible D gene is TRBD1 (5 bases). Germline V lookup: CDR1 MNHEY, CDR2 SMNVEV (reference sequence). There are 17 residues in the CDR3. V was pared by 2 bases and J by 8 bases, with 24 bases between. The CDR3 is CASSLIGNRVGGKGYTF. The CDR3 DNA reads TGTGCCAGCAGTTTAATCGGCAATAGAGTGGGGGGGAAGGGCTACACCTTC.